This T cell receptor (beta chain) came from a study of vaccination and CD4 T cells after COVID-19. There are 15 residues in the CDR3. V lost 9 bases and J lost 5; bases outside the gene matches: 9. The germline CDR1 and CDR2 sequences are MGHDK and SYGVNS. Noted treatment: roughly 11-day PBMC culture with coronavirus spike peptide pools or control peptides (ViraFEST assay). CD4+ T cells of the unexposed donor were collected before the COVID-19 pandemic (2011-2018). With the Oncomine TCR Beta short-read assay, DNA from cultured CD4+ T cells was sequenced. TCRdb re-analysed the PCR reads in MiXCR, keeping a single row per CDR3 protein. Here the sample spans around 7,400 distinct CDR3 sequences, about 53% being singletons. Regarding this clonotype: Antigen specificity is unknown.

The chain carries TRBV25-1 and TRBJ1-6; TRBD1 agrees at 8 bases. The origin of this receptor is a human donor in good health. Sequenced input: CD4+ T cells from blood, cultured in vitro. CDR3 DNA: TGTGCCAGTGGATCGGACAGGGTTAATAATTCACCCCTCCACTTT. Translating gives CASGSDRVNNSPLHF.